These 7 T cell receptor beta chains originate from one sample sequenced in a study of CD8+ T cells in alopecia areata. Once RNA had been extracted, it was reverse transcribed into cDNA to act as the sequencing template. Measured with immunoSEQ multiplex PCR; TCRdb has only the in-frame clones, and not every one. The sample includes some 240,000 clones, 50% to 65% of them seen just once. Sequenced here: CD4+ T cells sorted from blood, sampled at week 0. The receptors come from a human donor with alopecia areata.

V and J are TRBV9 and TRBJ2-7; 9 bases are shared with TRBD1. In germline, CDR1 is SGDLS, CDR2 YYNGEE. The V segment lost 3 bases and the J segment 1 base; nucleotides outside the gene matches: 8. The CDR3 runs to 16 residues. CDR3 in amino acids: CASSAIQGAKSYEQYF. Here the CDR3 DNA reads TGTGCCAGCAGCGCAATACAGGGGGCGAAGTCCTACGAGCAGTACTTC.

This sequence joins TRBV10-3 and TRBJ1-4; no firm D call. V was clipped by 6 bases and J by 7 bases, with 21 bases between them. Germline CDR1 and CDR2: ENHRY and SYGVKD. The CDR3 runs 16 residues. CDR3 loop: CAISPHLAGKSEKLFF. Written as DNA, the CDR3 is TGTGCCATCAGCCCCCACCTGGCCGGGAAATCTGAAAAACTGTTTTTT.

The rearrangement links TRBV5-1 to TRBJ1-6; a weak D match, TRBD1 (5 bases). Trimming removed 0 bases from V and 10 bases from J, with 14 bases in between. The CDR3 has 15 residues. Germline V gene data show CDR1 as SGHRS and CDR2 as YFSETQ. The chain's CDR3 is CASSLEGLSGSPLHF. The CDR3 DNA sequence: TGCGCCAGCAGCTTGGAAGGTCTCTCAGGGTCACCCCTCCACTTT.

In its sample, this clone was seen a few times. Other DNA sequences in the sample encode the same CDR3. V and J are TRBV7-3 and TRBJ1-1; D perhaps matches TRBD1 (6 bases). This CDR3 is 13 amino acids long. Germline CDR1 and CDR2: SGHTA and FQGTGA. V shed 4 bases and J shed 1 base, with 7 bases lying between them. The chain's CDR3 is CASSSGQNTEAFF. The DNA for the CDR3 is TGTGCCAGCAGCTCGGGACAGAACACTGAAGCTTTCTTT.

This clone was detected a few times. The CDR3 protein is CASSQPYPQSRGDNEQFF. The CDR3 DNA follows: TGCGCCAGCAGCCAACCCTACCCGCAATCTCGGGGGGACAATGAGCAGTTCTTC. The V gene is TRBV4-1, the J gene TRBJ2-1, with 7 bases that match TRBD2. The CDR3 spans 18 residues. V trimming: 2 bases; J trimming: 5 bases; junction bases outside the gene matches: 15. Germline V lookup: CDR1 MGHRA, CDR2 YSYEKL.

For the CDR3, the DNA is TGTGCCAGCAGCGTGATTGGGACTACATACAATGAGCAGTTCTTC. This sequence encodes CASSVIGTTYNEQFF. The J gene is TRBJ2-1, the V gene TRBV9, with 7 bases fitting TRBD2. From germline, CDR1 is SGDLS and CDR2 YYNGEE. V shed 2 bases and J 4 bases; nucleotides not matched to a gene: 6. The CDR3 sequence is 15 residues long. The whole variable domain, remainder taken from reference TRBV9 and TRBJ2-1, is DSGVTQTPKHLITATGQRVTLRCSPRSGDLSVYWYQQSLDQGLQFLIQYYNGEERAKGNILERFSAQQFPDLHSELNLSSLELGDSALYFCASSVIGTTYNEQFFGPGTRLTVL.

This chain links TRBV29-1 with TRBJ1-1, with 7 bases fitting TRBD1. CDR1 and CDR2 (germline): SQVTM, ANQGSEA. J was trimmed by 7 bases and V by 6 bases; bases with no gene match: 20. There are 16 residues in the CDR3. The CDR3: CSVGKRQGGLKGEAFF. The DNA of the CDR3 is TGCAGCGTCGGGAAAAGACAGGGAGGTCTTAAAGGTGAAGCTTTCTTT.